This record covers a single T cell receptor (beta chain). These data are taken from a study of T cell changes during pregnancy in multiple sclerosis. The method was immunoSEQ multiplex PCR; TCRdb's version includes in-frame clones alone and lacks a portion of them. The sample lists approximately 100,000 clones, about 92% occurring once. The CDR3 covers 17 residues. The specimen comprised peripheral blood, sampled after pregnancy. The TCR originated in a female donor in good health, enrolled as a control in a pregnancy study. The V and J genes are TRBV21-1 and TRBJ2-1; no DNA check was done on the table's D call, TRBD1. TRBV21-1 is a pseudogene segment. The CDR3 region is CASSKVSSGGGNNEQFF. The CDR3 bases are TGTGCCAGCAGCAAAGTAAGTTCAGGGGGCGGGAACAATGAGCAGTTCTTC.